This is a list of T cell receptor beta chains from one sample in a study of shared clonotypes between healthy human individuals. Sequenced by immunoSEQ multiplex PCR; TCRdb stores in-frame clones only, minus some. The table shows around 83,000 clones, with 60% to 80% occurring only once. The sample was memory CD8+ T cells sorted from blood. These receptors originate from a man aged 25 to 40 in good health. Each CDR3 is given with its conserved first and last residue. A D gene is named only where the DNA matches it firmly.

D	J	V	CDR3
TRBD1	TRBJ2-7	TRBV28	CASPPRTGQPRIWYEQYF
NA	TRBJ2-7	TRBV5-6	CASSTWTDSYEQYF
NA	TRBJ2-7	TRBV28	CASTLTRQNEQYF
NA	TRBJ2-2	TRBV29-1	CSVGRDPYTGELFF
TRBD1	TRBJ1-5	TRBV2	CASSGTGDFSNQPQHF
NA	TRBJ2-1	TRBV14	CASSQGGIEQFF
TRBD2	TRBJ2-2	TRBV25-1	CASSEQGLAGAGELFF
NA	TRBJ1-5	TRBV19	CASKVMRSNQPQHF
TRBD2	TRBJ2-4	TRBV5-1	CASSLMTSPRQNIQYF
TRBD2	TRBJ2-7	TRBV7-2	CASSSRLAASYEQYF
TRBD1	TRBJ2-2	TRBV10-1	CASSVGGTGGTGELFF
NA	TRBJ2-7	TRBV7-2	CASSAGRVHEQYF
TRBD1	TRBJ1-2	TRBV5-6	CASSLGQGGYTF
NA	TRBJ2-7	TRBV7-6	CASSLDHASYEQYF
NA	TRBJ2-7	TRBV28	CASSLSGLINEQYF
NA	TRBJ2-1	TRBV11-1	CASSLSALAGWSYNEQFF
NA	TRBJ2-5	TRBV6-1	CASSEIRGAPRETQYF
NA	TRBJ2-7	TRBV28	CATRAVSYEQYF
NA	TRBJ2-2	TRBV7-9	CASSFPLGELFF
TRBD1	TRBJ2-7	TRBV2	CASKKEGANYEQYF
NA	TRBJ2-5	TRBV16	CASSQYWGNQETQYF
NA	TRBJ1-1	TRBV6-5	CASSWTGNTEAFF
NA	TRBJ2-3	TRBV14	CASSQDTTNTDTQYF
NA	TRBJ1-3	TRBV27	CASSLRPDGNTIYF
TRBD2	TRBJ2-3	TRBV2	CASSAGRGVTDTQYF
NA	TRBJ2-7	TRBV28	CASRDNSYEQYF
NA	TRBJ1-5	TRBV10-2	CASSVGFSGDDQPQHF
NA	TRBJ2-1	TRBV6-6	CASSYSHEQFF
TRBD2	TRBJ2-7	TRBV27	CASSLTSVSAYEQYF
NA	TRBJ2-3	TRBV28	CASSPDMDTQYF
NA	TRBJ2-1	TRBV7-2	CASSLSRDAGWQFF
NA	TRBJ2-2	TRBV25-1	CASSVGWTGELFF
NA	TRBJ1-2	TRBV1	CTSRSHCLRKTYGHTF
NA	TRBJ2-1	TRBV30	CAGGLAGAYNEQFF